This T cell receptor (beta chain) was retrieved from a study of blood T cell repertoires in COVID-19. The study drew participants aged about 18 to 95 years from some 23 US areas. The CDR3 totals 15 residues. Per germline, CDR1 SGHRS and CDR2 YFSETQ. V gave up 4 bases and J gave up 0 bases; unmatched junction bases: 5. In the study's own analysis: For nucleated cells, counts were estimated from reference gene primer amplification. Some clones are missing from TCRdb's copy, which holds only in-frame ones; the method was immunoSEQ multiplex PCR. That table furnishes V, J and clone size, whereas the DNA furnished D and trimming. The sample lists 380,000 or so clones, 88% seen once, with roughly 1.9% in the top ten.

Material for sequencing was PBMCs or T cells enriched from blood (not recorded which). The chain uses TRBV5-1 and TRBJ1-2, with 8 positions matching TRBD1. The receptor's source is a woman aged 40 to 49 with acute COVID-19. The CDR3 DNA is TGCGCCAGCAGCCCCAGGGGGCTAGCTAACTATGGCTACACCTTC. It encodes CASSPRGLANYGYTF.